This T cell receptor (beta chain) was obtained from a study of tumor-infiltrating lymphocytes in primary liver carcinoma. At the level of the study: Sample yields, roughly 3.5 to 7.13 million productive TCRbeta reads, were similar across the tissue types.

The blood RNA (from unsorted whole blood) was obtained, and germline DNA was also extracted. cDNA specific to TCR beta was made from around 530 ng of total RNA, with a constant-region primer employed for priming. Three nested multiplex PCR rounds, a slightly modified ARM-PCR, produced the libraries for TCR beta. PCR rounds one and two used TRBV1-TRBV30 forward primers with a C-beta reverse primer for 10 cycles each. MiXCR, applied by TCRdb to the multiplex PCR reads, yields one record per CDR3 protein. The sample contains more than 150,000 distinct CDR3 sequences, roughly 60% of which appear only once. Findings and limits, study-wide: Tumors carried a top-250-clone fraction significantly exceeding that of blood (p = 0.039).

V lost 2 bases and J lost 5, with 18 bases in between. The CDR3 loop spans 16 amino acids. Germline assignment: CDR1 MNHNY and CDR2 SVGAGI (reference sequence). As concerns this clonotype: Antigen specificity is unknown.

The sequencing sample was made of peripheral blood. The TCR sequence derives from a man aged 40-49 years with primary liver carcinoma and hepatitis B virus infection. The rearrangement uses TRBV6-6 and TRBJ2-5; tentatively, D is TRBD2 (6 bases). CDR3 sequence (DNA): TGTGCCAGCAGTTACCTCCGACTAGAGCAGAGGGAGACCCAGTACTTC. Encoded protein: CASSYLRLEQRETQYF.